Here is one T cell receptor beta chain with its context. This clonotype has at least ten counts. Its antigen is currently not known. Base qualities were left out, and no much larger clone turns up one base away. V is cut by 1 base and J by 4 bases, and the space between the germline ends is 7 bases. Including cysteine and phenylalanine, the CDR3 has 13 amino acids. The read is trimmed to its CDR3 DNA, 39 bases read in frame from base 1. The germline V gene provides CDR1 MGHRA and CDR2 YSYEKL. This was a case-control study nested in a cohort of healthcare workers in London, UK, who had nasopharyngeal swab PCR tests and blood samples taken every week. Healthcare workers were enrolled in the week of the UK lockdown, from 23 to 31 March 2020, and were followed every week for up to about 15 weeks. This entry belongs to a study of early T cells in non-severe SARS-CoV-2 infection (dated by TCRdb to the early 2020s). A note on the overall study: Bulk RNA from unsorted whole blood was used for TCR sequencing, so alpha and beta chains could not be paired. The paper as a whole reports these results and caveats: VDJdb matching was skewed toward anti-spike CD8 responses, so virus-specific expansions were likely underestimated and private and CD4 specificities were missed.

Library preparation was by 5' RACE. Sequencing relied on a NextSeq 500. The TCR library protocol attached unique molecular identifiers to individual cDNA molecules to correct for sequencing error and PCR bias. Both TCR alpha and beta chains were sequenced, and tight co-correlation was observed between alpha and beta sequence abundances in each sample. In the original analysis: Decombinator V4 was used to perform V gene, J gene and CDR3 annotation of TCR sequences. TCRs were defined as expanded if a significant change between any two time points was detected under a Poisson model with p below 0.0001. TCR abundances were normalised to the total number of TCRs sequenced per sample and expressed as counts per million. MAIT TCRs were defined by TRAV1-2 paired with TRAJ12, TRAJ20 or TRAJ33, and iNKT TCRs by TRAV10 paired with TRAJ18. A search of VDJdb, accessed on 1 November 2021, was run for TCRs annotated to CMV, EBV and SARS-CoV-2, with TCRs annotated for multiple antigens excluded. TCRdb redid the processing of the public reads, applying fastp at Q25 and MiXCR, and retained in-frame beta chains. Entries are consolidated by CDR3 protein sequence, retaining the most common genes and DNA. TCRdb, not the authors, supplied the V and J calls. A total of tens of thousands of distinct CDR3 sequences appear in this sample, around 9.3% of them only once. The ten biggest clones cover about a fifth of the sample.

The V and J genes are TRBV4-1 and TRBJ2-5, with the identity of the D gene unclear. Sequenced material: whole blood. The TCR comes from an adult who was a healthcare worker with PCR-confirmed SARS-CoV-2 infection or an uninfected control (not recorded which). Read as DNA, the sequence is TGCGCCAGCAGCCAAGCCATAGGAGAGACCCAGTACTTC. This translates into CASSQAIGETQYF.